This T cell receptor (beta chain) emerged from a study of blood T cell repertoires in COVID-19 (dated by TCRdb to between 2020 and 2021). The study in broad terms: Samples from collaborators originated in the United States, Italy and Spain and spanned both the acute and convalescent phases of COVID-19. The material from the prospective study consisted of cDNA or gDNA derived from T cells, B-cell-depleted T cells, or PBMCs. The dataset comprised deeply sampled blood TCRbeta repertoires from subjects exposed to, actively infected with, or recovered from COVID-19. A freely available public database, intended as a resource for researchers studying the immune response to SARS-CoV-2, is where the repertoires were released. Samples came from the ongoing ImmuneRACE study (first 160 participants) plus 1,254 subjects from 6 global collaborators. A de-identified subject ID, COVID-19 status, age in years and sex were almost always included in the sample metadata. Where available, HLA class I and class II types were taken from metadata supplied by the sample provider and were not determined by assay-based typing.

V is cut back by 10 bases and J by 4 bases, with 12 bases in the junction unmatched. The CDR3, from cysteine to phenylalanine, totals 16 residues. The kept DNA is CDR3 alone, 48 bases in frame from the first base. The germline V gene specifies MDHEN as CDR1 and SYDVKM as CDR2. On this clone: Its antigen specificity is not known. No much larger clonotype is one base removed from it; base qualities were not supplied.

Beyond this particular receptor, the publication reports: The quantity of clinical and demographic metadata differed by source and by participant and was supplied without curation.

The immunoSEQ Assay, a bias-controlled multiplex PCR, was used to amplify TCRbeta CDR3 regions from genomic DNA. On the study's bioinformatics: The number of nucleated cells in each sample was estimated from the amplification of reference gene primers within the assay. To quantify the absolute abundance of each unique TCRbeta CDR3 rearrangement, sequence reads were collapsed and filtered. Productive Simpson clonality was computed per sample as the square root of Simpson's diversity index over productive rearrangements. TCRdb re-hosts the immuneACCESS table, in-frame sequences only. Its copies lack some clones; in the studies checked, an unresolved V gene accounts for under half of them, and the cause for the rest is not known. V and J calls and clone size are as listed in that table; D and trimming were resolved from the DNA. This sample has roughly 260,000 clones in its table, and approximately 85% of those were observed once. Approximately 2% of the sample is in the top ten clones.

Enrolling through a virtual design, the prospective study's participants ranged in age from roughly 18 to 100 years and lived across roughly 24 United States geographic areas. In the prospective study, participants were assigned to cohorts based on the clinical history participants reported in a screening survey and a study questionnaire. For ImmuneRACE Cohort 3, a participant was defined as recovered based on two consecutive negative NP/OP PCR tests, clearance by a healthcare professional, or resolution of symptoms. In the prospective study, whole blood, serum and a nasopharyngeal or oropharyngeal swab were collected from each participant by mobile phlebotomists. Participants in the prospective study had the option to provide additional blood draws and questionnaires over a roughly 2-month period. Before DNA extraction, prospective study blood samples were shipped either frozen or at room temperature.

The chain was built from TRBV28 and TRBJ2-1; a stretch of 11 junction bases matches TRBD2. Material for sequencing was PBMCs or T cells enriched from blood (not recorded which). The TCR comes from a woman aged 45 to 65 who had recovered from COVID-19. The encoded CDR3 is CATTKLAGDLYNEQFF. The bases read TGTGCCACTACCAAACTAGCGGGAGACCTGTACAATGAGCAGTTCTTC.